This TCR beta chain came from a study of cytotoxic CD8 clonotypes in ibrutinib-treated CLL. Study in general: Partial responders roughly 25, complete 2; roughly 12 progressed and some 15 stayed in remission by median about 5.5 years. Following a median approximately twelve months of treatment, with a range of 6 to 36, response samples were taken.

Study-level results: Private clonotypes, not public ones, expanded at ibrutinib response.

From cryopreserved PBMCs came about 2 micrograms of genomic DNA used for TCR beta libraries. The V gene's germline CDR1 is KGHSH and CDR2 LQKENI. Trimming took off 3 bases at V and 1 base at J, with 4 bases between the two ends. This CDR3 is 12 amino acids long. Repertoires were generated with immunoSEQ multiplex PCR, while TCRdb's copy carries only in-frame clones and drops some. The profile shows over 200,000 clones, about three quarters of them singletons. To note about this clone: Its target is unknown. Other DNA sequences in this specimen translate into the identical CDR3.

The source material was PBMCs, sampled after 12 months of ibrutinib treatment. The source is a human donor with chronic lymphocytic leukemia. The V call is TRBV18, the J call TRBJ2-7; D call uncertain. The CDR3 DNA is TGTGCCAGCTCACCCTCATCCTACGAGCAGTACTTC. Translating it yields CASSPSSYEQYF.